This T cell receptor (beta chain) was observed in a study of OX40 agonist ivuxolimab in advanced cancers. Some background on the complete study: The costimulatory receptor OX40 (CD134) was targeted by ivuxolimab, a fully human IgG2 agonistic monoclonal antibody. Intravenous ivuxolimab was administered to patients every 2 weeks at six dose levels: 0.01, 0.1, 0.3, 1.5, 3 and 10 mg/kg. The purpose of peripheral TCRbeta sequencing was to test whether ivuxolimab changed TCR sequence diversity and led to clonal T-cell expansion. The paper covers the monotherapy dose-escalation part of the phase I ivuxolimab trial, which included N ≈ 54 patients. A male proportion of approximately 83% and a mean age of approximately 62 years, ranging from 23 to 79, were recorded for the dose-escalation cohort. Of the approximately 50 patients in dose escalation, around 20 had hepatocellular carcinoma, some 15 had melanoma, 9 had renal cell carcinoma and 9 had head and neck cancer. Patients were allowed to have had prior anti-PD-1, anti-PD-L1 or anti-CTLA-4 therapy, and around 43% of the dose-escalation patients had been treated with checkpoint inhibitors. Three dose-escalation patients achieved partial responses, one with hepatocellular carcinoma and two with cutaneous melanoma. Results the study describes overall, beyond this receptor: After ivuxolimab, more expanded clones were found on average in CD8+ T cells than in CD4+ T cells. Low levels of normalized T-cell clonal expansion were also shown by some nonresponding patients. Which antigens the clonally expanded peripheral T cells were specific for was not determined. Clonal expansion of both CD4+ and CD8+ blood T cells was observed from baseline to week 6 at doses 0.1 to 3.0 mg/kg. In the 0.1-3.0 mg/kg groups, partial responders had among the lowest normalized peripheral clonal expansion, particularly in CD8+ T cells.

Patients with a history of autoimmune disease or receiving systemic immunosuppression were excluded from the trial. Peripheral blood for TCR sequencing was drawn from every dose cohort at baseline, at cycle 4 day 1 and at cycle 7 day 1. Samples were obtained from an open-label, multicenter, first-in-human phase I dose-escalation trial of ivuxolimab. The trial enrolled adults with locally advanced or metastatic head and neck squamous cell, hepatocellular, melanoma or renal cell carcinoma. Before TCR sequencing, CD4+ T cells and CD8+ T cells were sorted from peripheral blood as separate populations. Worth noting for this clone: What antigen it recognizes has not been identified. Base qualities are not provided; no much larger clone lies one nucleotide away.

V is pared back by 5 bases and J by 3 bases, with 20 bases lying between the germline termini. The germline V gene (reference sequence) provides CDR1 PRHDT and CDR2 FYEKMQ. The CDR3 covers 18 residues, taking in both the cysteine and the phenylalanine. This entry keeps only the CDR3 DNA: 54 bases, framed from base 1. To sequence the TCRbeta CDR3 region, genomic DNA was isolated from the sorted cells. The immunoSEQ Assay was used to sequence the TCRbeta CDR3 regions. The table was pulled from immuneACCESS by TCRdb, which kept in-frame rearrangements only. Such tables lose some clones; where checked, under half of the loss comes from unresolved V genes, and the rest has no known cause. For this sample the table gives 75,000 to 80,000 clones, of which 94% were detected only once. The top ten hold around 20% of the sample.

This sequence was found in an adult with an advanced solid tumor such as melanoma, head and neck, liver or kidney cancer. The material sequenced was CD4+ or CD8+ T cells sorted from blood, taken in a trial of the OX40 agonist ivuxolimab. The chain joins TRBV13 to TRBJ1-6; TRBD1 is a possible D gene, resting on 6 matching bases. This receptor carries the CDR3 CASSPPLSRQDYNSPLHF. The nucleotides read TGTGCCAGCAGCCCCCCTCTCTCCCGACAGGACTATAATTCACCCCTCCACTTT.